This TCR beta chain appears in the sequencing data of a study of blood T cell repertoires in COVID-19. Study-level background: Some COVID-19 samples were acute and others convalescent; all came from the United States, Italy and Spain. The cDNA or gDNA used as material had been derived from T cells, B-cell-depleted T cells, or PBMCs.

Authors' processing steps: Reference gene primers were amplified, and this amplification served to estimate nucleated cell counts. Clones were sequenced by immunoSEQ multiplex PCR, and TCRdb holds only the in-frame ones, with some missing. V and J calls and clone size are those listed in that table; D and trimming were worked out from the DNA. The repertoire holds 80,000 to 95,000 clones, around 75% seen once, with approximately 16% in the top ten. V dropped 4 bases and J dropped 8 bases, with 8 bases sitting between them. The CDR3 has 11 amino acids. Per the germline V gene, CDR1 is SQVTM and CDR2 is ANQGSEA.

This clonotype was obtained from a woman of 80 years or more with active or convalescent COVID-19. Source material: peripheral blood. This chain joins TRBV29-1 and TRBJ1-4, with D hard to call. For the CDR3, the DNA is TGCAGCGTTGCGACGGGAGAAAAACTGTTTTTT. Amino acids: CSVATGEKLFF.